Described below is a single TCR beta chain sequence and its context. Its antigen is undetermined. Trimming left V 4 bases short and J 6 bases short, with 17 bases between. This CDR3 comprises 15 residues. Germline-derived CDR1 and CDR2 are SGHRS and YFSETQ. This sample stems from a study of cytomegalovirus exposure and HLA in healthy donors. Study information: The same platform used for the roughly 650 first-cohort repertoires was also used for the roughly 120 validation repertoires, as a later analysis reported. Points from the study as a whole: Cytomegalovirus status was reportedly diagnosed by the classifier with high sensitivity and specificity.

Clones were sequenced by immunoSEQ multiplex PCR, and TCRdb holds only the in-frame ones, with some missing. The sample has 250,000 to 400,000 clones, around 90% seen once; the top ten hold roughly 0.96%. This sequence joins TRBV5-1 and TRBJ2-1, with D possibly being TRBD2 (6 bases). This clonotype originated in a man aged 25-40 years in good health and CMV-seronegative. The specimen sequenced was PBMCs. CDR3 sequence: CASSPHSEGTNEQFF. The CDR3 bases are TGCGCCAGCAGCCCCCATTCGGAGGGTACCAATGAGCAGTTCTTC.